One sample yielded the 7 T cell receptor beta chains listed below, sequenced in a study of early T cells in non-severe SARS-CoV-2 infection. TCRdb fed the 5' RACE reads into MiXCR, producing one record per CDR3 protein. The table records some 52,000 distinct CDR3 sequences, 8% to 10% of them present only once. The sequenced sample consisted of whole blood. These receptors all stem from an adult who was a healthcare worker with PCR-confirmed SARS-CoV-2 infection or an uninfected control (not recorded which).

The V gene is TRBV3-1, the J gene TRBJ1-5, with D possibly TRBD1 on 5 matching bases. V dropped 3 bases and J dropped 5 bases, with 11 bases sitting between them. Germline CDR1 reads LGHDT; CDR2 reads YNNKEL (reference sequence). This CDR3 is built from 14 residues. The CDR3 DNA sequence: TGTGCCAGCAGCCAGAGGGGATCGGATCAGCCCCAGCATTTT. It is translated as CASSQRGSDQPQHF.

This clonotype was counted a few times. The genes are TRBV12-3 or TRBV12-4 and TRBJ2-5; perhaps D is TRBD1 or TRBD2 (6 bases each). The CDR3 is 17 residues long. The V gene lost 5 bases and the J gene lost 4 bases, with 23 bases spanning the gap. In DNA, the CDR3 is TGTGCCAGCAGTCCGGGGAGGAGGGGGGTCATACCAGAGACCCAGTACTTC. Its protein is CASSPGRRGVIPETQYF.

This CDR3 reads CASSQVGLAYEQYF. Here the CDR3 DNA reads TGTGCCAGCAGCCAAGTCGGGCTAGCCTACGAGCAGTACTTC. The rearrangement joins TRBV14 to TRBJ2-7, with unresolved D. Trimming cost V 1 base and J 2 bases, with 9 bases left between them. The CDR3 is 14 amino acids. CDR1 SGHDN and CDR2 FVKESK come from the germline V gene.

The sample holds a few counts of this clonotype. V and J are TRBV7-9 and TRBJ1-4; D remains ambiguous. The V end was cut by 0 bases, the J end by 5 bases, with 13 bases between. Germline CDR1 reads SEHNR; CDR2 reads FQNEAQ (reference sequence). There are 16 residues in the CDR3. This chain's CDR3 is CASSLALAGENEKLFF. For the CDR3, the DNA is TGTGCCAGCAGCTTAGCTCTGGCCGGAGAAAATGAAAAACTGTTTTTT.

This clonotype has ten or more counts. The V gene is TRBV14, the J gene TRBJ2-4; the D gene is possibly TRBD1 (6 bases). CDR1 is SGHDN and CDR2 is FVKESK in the germline V gene. V shed 4 bases and J shed 9 bases, with 13 bases lying between them. CDR3 size: 13 residues. CDR3 loop: CASSRGQGFIQYF. The CDR3, as DNA: TGTGCCAGCAGCCGGGGGCAGGGGTTCATTCAGTACTTC.

At least ten counts were recorded for this clonotype. This sequence joins TRBV4-1 and TRBJ1-1, with TRBD1 matching over 8 bases. The CDR3 sequence is 19 residues long. CDR1 is MGHRA, CDR2 YSYEKL, per germline. Trimming removed 1 base from V and 0 bases from J; junction bases left unmatched: 13. For the CDR3, the DNA is TGCGCCAGCAGCCAAGGGGTTTACAGGGGGACCATAATGAACACTGAAGCTTTCTTT. Protein sequence: CASSQGVYRGTIMNTEAFF.

In its sample, this clonotype was seen a few times. The chain is built from TRBV10-2 and TRBJ1-2, with no clear D. Trimming left V 5 bases short and J 2 bases short, with 15 bases between. The length of the CDR3 is 15 residues. Germline values: CDR1 WSHSY, CDR2 SAAADI. The CDR3 DNA follows: TGCGCCAGCAGTCCACTTGAAATGACCAACTATGGCTACACCTTC. It yields the protein CASSPLEMTNYGYTF.